Given below is one T cell receptor (beta chain) in context. Its specificity is unknown. The data belong to a study of spatial heterogeneity in lung cancer. Findings and caveats of the study: For expanded intratumoral alpha and beta TCRs, counts tracked tumor mutation counts.

Germline lookup yields CDR1 SGHDN and CDR2 FVKESK. The CDR3 extends over 15 amino acids. V was clipped by 4 bases and J by 2 bases, with 13 bases between them. Using its own MiXCR run on the 5' RACE reads, TCRdb lists one record per CDR3 protein. Of several thousand distinct CDR3 sequences listed, 14% to 15% are singletons. Indicated time point: sample taken at primary tumor resection. Whole RNA was taken from tumor, nontumor lung or frozen PBMC; it was then sequenced unsorted. Sample: lung tumor tissue, taken at surgery. The chain joins TRBV14 to TRBJ2-3, with TRBD2 as a possible D gene (6 bases). The sequence came from a female donor with early-stage non-small cell lung cancer. The CDR3 DNA reads as TGTGCCAGCAGCCGCCAACTAGCTTCCACAGATACGCAGTATTTT. Translation: CASSRQLASTDTQYF.